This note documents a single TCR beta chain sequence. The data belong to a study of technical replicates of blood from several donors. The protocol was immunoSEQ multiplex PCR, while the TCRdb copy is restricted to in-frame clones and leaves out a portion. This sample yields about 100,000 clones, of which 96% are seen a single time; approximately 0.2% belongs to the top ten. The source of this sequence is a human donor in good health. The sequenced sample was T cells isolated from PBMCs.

In nucleotides, the CDR3 is TGCAGCGTGTTCGGGACAGGGGTGGCCGATACGCAGTATTTT. Encoded protein: CSVFGTGVADTQYF. This chain links TRBV29-1 with TRBJ2-3; 10 bases align to TRBD1. The germline V gene encodes CDR1 SQVTM and CDR2 ANQGSEA. The CDR3 has 14 amino acids. V dropped 6 bases and J dropped 6; count of bases not matched to a gene: 9.